This entry describes one TCR beta chain. Its antigen is currently unknown. The PCR made use of 60 Vbeta and 13 Jbeta primers. The data were produced by immunoSEQ multiplex PCR, yet TCRdb's version contains in-frame clones alone and is incomplete. Among over 85,000 clones listed, more than 70% were seen once. Per the germline V gene, CDR1 is ENHRY and CDR2 is SYGVKD. J was trimmed by 0 bases and V by 3 bases; bases with no gene match: 8. This CDR3 spans 16 amino acids. The sample comes from a study of cytomegalovirus exposure and HLA in healthy donors. Overall study results and limits: A missense DCLRE1C variant was associated with V- and J-gene trimming of TCR beta chains in a later analysis, and an independent cohort replicated the association. TCR beta sequences numbering 15,000 to 20,000 were associated with HLA alleles at 0.05 false discovery rate in a later analysis.

The source of this sequence is a male donor in good health and CMV-seropositive. This chain joins TRBV10-3 and TRBJ2-7; 7 positions agree with TRBD1. Sequencing input: PBMCs. The CDR3 bases are TGTGCCATCAGTGACCCCGGGACAGAGAGCTCCTACGAGCAGTACTTC. The encoded protein is CAISDPGTESSYEQYF.